These 9 T cell receptor beta chains share one sample of origin, sequenced in a study of spatial heterogeneity in lung cancer (dated by TCRdb to about 2019). In light of the paper, this sample's time point label describes: sample taken at primary tumor resection. TCR sequencing used whole RNA extracted from tumor and nontumor lung tissue, or from cryopreserved PBMC samples, without cell sorting. Library preparation was by 5' RACE. The instrument given in TCRdb is NextSeq 500. TCRdb reprocessing: public reads trimmed at Q25 with fastp, clones called with MiXCR, in-frame beta chains kept. Every distinct CDR3 protein forms one entry, paired with its most common genes and DNA. The sample table holds 35,000 or so distinct CDR3 sequences, of which 5.2% were seen once. 25% to 35% of the sample comes from the top ten. The sequences come from PBMCs, collected at surgery. Source of these receptors: a female donor with early-stage non-small cell lung cancer.

The CDR3, as DNA: TGTGCCAGCAGCTTAGATTCGTGGGGGGAGACCCAGTACTTC. Encoded protein: CASSLDSWGETQYF. This sequence joins TRBV11-2 and TRBJ2-5, with D possibly called TRBD1 or TRBD2 (5 bases each). Germline V gives CDR1 SGHAT, CDR2 FQNNGV. Between the trimmed V and J ends, which lost 0 bases and 5 bases, there was a span of 10 bases. CDR3 length: 14 amino acids.

The table lists this clonotype with many counts. The chain carries TRBV5-4 and TRBJ2-7; D is uncertain. This CDR3 spans 13 amino acids. The germline CDR1 and CDR2 sequences are SGHNT and YYREEE (reference sequence). V was clipped by 0 bases and J by 2 bases, with 6 bases between them. The CDR3 spells CASSLDRAYEQYF. The DNA of the CDR3 is TGTGCCAGCAGCTTGGACCGGGCCTACGAGCAGTACTTC.

This clonotype was seen ten or more times. The chain combines TRBV2 with TRBJ1-1; no clear D gene. The germline gives CDR1 SNHLY, CDR2 FYNNEI. Deletions cut 4 bases from V and 5 bases from J, with 14 bases between. The CDR3 sequence is 14 residues long. CDR3 sequence: CASSVQESRTEAFF. The CDR3 region has the DNA TGTGCCAGCAGTGTTCAGGAAAGTCGGACTGAAGCTTTCTTT.

The chain joins TRBV19 to TRBJ2-5; D remains ambiguous. The CDR3 covers 15 residues. Germline-derived CDR1 and CDR2 are LNHDA and SQIVND (reference sequence). Between the trimmed V and J ends, which lost 3 bases and 1 base, there was a span of 12 bases. The CDR3 nucleotides are TGTGCCAGTAGTATTATCTTCCTTCCCCAAGAGACCCAGTACTTC. This translates into CASSIIFLPQETQYF.

This clonotype was observed many times. The chain employs TRBV6-5 and TRBJ1-1; 10 nucleotides align to TRBD1. This CDR3 has 15 amino acids. CDR1 MNHEY and CDR2 SVGAGI come from the germline V gene. V was pared by 5 bases and J by 5 bases, with 8 bases of the junction left unmatched. CDR3 region: CASSLRTGGETEAFF. For the CDR3, the DNA is TGTGCCAGCAGTCTCCGGACAGGGGGAGAAACTGAAGCTTTCTTT.

This clonotype has only a few counts. The chain links TRBV19 to TRBJ2-2; 8 bases match TRBD2. CDR3 size: 16 residues. J was trimmed by 5 bases and V by 8 bases; bases with no gene match: 13. From germline, CDR1 is LNHDA and CDR2 SQIVND (reference sequence). This CDR3 reads CASVSTGTRGTGELFF. CDR3 nucleotide sequence: TGTGCCAGTGTATCAACCGGGACTAGGGGTACCGGGGAGCTGTTTTTT. Supplemented by reference TRBV19 and TRBJ2-2, the full variable domain reads DGGITQSPKYLFRKEGQNVTLSCEQNLNHDAMYWYRQDPGQGLRLIYYSQIVNDFQKGDIAEGYSVSREKKESFPLTVTSAQKNPTAFYLCASVSTGTRGTGELFFGEGSRLTVL.

This clonotype was observed many times. This chain connects TRBV20-1 to TRBJ2-5; TRBD2 matches 12 bases. CDR1 is DFQATT, CDR2 SNEGSKA, per germline (reference sequence). Trimming at V came to 2 bases and at J to 11 bases, leaving 9 bases not matched to a gene. The CDR3 covers 14 residues. The CDR3 DNA follows: TGCAGTGCTAGATCGACTAGCGGGAGATCGGTGCAGTACTTC. This sequence encodes CSARSTSGRSVQYF.

This clonotype was counted at least ten times. This chain uses TRBV28 with TRBJ1-2; TRBD1 matches 7 bases. This CDR3 is 12 amino acids long. With 8 bases clipped from V and 10 bases from J, the junction kept 10 bases outside the gene matches. The germline V gene encodes CDR1 MDHEN and CDR2 SYDVKM. The CDR3 protein is CASQKGGGDYTF. DNA of the CDR3: TGTGCCAGCCAAAAGGGAGGGGGCGACTACACCTTC.

Only a few counts were recorded for this clonotype. The chain employs TRBV5-1 and TRBJ2-6, with TRBD1 as a possible D gene (6 bases). V dropped 4 bases and J dropped 0 bases, with 17 bases sitting between them. Looked up from germline, CDR1 is SGHRS and CDR2 is YFSETQ. This CDR3 has 18 amino acids. The CDR3, as DNA: TGCGCCAGCAGCCCCTTCGGACAGCTCCTCTCTGGGGCCAACGTCCTGACTTTC. Residues: CASSPFGQLLSGANVLTF.